A selection of T cell receptor beta chains follows, all from one sample in a study of blood T cell repertoires in COVID-19. Assay used: immunoSEQ multiplex PCR; TCRdb lists only in-frame clones, some missing. Among approximately 280,000 clones listed, approximately 83% were seen once. The source material was peripheral blood. Receptors were obtained from a woman aged 70-85 years with acute or convalescent COVID-19. Each CDR3 is given with its conserved first and last residue. A D gene is named only where the DNA matches it firmly. Clone sizes are given selectively: once, few, many, or a class where the clone is expanded.

V gene: TRBV14
D gene: NA
clone size: NA
J gene: TRBJ1-3
CDR3 protein: CASSAGGNTIYF
CDR3 DNA: TGTGCCAGCAGCGCGGGAGGAAACACCATATATTTT

V gene: TRBV25-1
D gene: NA
clone size: once
J gene: TRBJ1-1
CDR3 protein: CATSQNWNTEAFF
CDR3 DNA: TGTGCCACCTCACAGAACTGGAACACTGAAGCTTTCTTT

V gene: TRBV18
D gene: TRBD1
clone size: NA
J gene: TRBJ1-2
CDR3 protein: CASSPVIGQGNYGYTF
CDR3 DNA: TGTGCCAGCTCACCCGTGATCGGACAGGGGAACTATGGCTACACCTTC

V gene: TRBV24-1
D gene: TRBD1
clone size: NA
J gene: TRBJ1-1
CDR3 protein: CATSDHRGRVTEAFF
CDR3 DNA: TGTGCCACCAGTGACCACAGGGGGCGGGTTACTGAAGCTTTCTTT

V gene: TRBV27
D gene: NA
clone size: NA
J gene: TRBJ1-4
CDR3 protein: CASGIWGEEKLFF
CDR3 DNA: TGTGCCAGCGGTATTTGGGGGGAAGAAAAACTGTTTTTT

V gene: TRBV6-1
D gene: NA
clone size: NA
J gene: TRBJ2-1
CDR3 protein: CASSESFWRGVYNEQFF
CDR3 DNA: TGTGCCAGCAGTGAATCCTTCTGGCGGGGTGTCTACAATGAGCAGTTCTTC

V gene: TRBV7-8
D gene: NA
clone size: NA
J gene: TRBJ2-1
CDR3 protein: CASSFRSFGEEQFF
CDR3 DNA: TGTGCCAGCAGCTTCCGGTCTTTCGGGGAAGAGCAGTTCTTC

V gene: TRBV5-4
D gene: NA
clone size: NA
J gene: TRBJ1-2
CDR3 protein: CASSLIGNYGYTF
CDR3 DNA: TGTGCCAGCAGCTTGATCGGTAACTATGGCTACACCTTC

V gene: TRBV7-7
D gene: NA
clone size: few
J gene: TRBJ2-5
CDR3 protein: CASSLNQAQETQYF
CDR3 DNA: TGTGCCAGCAGCCTAAACCAGGCGCAAGAGACCCAGTACTTC

V gene: TRBV27
D gene: NA
clone size: once
J gene: TRBJ1-1
CDR3 protein: CASLGGMNTEAFF
CDR3 DNA: TGTGCCAGCCTGGGGGGAATGAACACTGAAGCTTTCTTT

V gene: TRBV7-6
D gene: NA
clone size: NA
J gene: TRBJ1-1
CDR3 protein: CASSLKSGMNTEAFF
CDR3 DNA: TGTGCCAGCAGCTTAAAGTCCGGGATGAACACTGAAGCTTTCTTT

V gene: TRBV5-5
D gene: NA
clone size: NA
J gene: TRBJ2-1
CDR3 protein: CASSLVNGEQFF
CDR3 DNA: TGTGCCAGCAGCTTGGTAAACGGTGAGCAGTTCTTC

V gene: TRBV20-1
D gene: NA
clone size: NA
J gene: TRBJ2-5
CDR3 protein: CSGLERETQYF
CDR3 DNA: TGCAGTGGTCTGGAGAGAGAGACCCAGTACTTC

V gene: TRBV9
D gene: NA
clone size: NA
J gene: TRBJ2-7
CDR3 protein: CASSPPGGGGDRGEQYF
CDR3 DNA: TGTGCCAGCAGCCCCCCCGGAGGGGGTGGGGACAGAGGCGAGCAGTACTTC

V gene: TRBV6-6
D gene: TRBD1
clone size: NA
J gene: TRBJ1-5
CDR3 protein: CASRTGTGGNQPQHF
CDR3 DNA: TGTGCCAGCAGAACCGGGACAGGAGGCAATCAGCCCCAGCATTTT

V gene: TRBV19
D gene: NA
clone size: NA
J gene: TRBJ1-2
CDR3 protein: CASSDGQLYGYTF
CDR3 DNA: TGTGCCAGTAGTGACGGACAGTTATATGGCTACACCTTC

V gene: TRBV7-2
D gene: NA
clone size: NA
J gene: TRBJ1-5
CDR3 protein: CASSLYGNQPQHF
CDR3 DNA: TGTGCCAGCAGCTTATATGGCAATCAGCCCCAGCATTTT

V gene: TRBV15
D gene: TRBD1
clone size: NA
J gene: TRBJ1-1
CDR3 protein: CATSRIQGVNTEAFF
CDR3 DNA: TGTGCCACCAGCAGAATACAGGGGGTGAACACTGAAGCTTTCTTT

V gene: TRBV10-1
D gene: NA
clone size: once
J gene: TRBJ1-1
CDR3 protein: CASGPTQGIAEAFF
CDR3 DNA: TGCGCCAGCGGTCCAACTCAGGGTATCGCTGAAGCTTTCTTT

V gene: TRBV7-6
D gene: NA
clone size: NA
J gene: TRBJ1-4
CDR3 protein: CASSPTLGFEKLFF
CDR3 DNA: TGTGCCAGCAGCCCCACTCTAGGTTTTGAAAAACTGTTTTTT

V gene: TRBV3-1/TRBV3-2
D gene: NA
clone size: NA
J gene: TRBJ1-1
CDR3 protein: CASSQSAEAFF
CDR3 DNA: TGTGCCAGCAGCCAATCAGCTGAAGCTTTCTTT

V gene: TRBV19
D gene: TRBD1
clone size: NA
J gene: TRBJ1-5
CDR3 protein: CASSVTQGASAQHF
CDR3 DNA: TGTGCCAGTAGTGTGACACAGGGGGCCTCCGCCCAGCATTTT